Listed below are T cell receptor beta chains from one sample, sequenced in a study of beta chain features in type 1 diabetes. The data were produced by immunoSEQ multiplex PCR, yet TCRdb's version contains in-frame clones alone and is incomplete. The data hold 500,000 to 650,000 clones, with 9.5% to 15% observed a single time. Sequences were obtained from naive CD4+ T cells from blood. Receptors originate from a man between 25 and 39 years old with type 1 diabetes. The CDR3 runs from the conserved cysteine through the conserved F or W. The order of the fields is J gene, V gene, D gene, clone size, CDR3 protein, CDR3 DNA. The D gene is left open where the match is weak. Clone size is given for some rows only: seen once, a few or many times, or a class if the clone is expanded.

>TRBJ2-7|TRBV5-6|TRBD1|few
CASSPIDRESPEQYF
TGTGCCAGCAGCCCTATCGACAGGGAGTCCCCCGAGCAGTACTTC
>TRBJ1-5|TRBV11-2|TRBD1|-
CASSKQGASNQPQHF
TGTGCCAGCAGCAAACAGGGGGCTAGCAATCAGCCCCAGCATTTT
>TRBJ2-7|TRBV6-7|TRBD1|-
CASSYSGQPGEQYF
TGTGCCAGCAGTTACTCGGGACAGCCTGGGGAGCAGTACTTC
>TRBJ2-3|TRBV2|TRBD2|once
CASRQDPGLASTDTQYF
TGTGCCAGCAGACAGGACCCGGGACTAGCCAGCACAGATACGCAGTATTTT
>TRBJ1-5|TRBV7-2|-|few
CASSPRRESHQPQHF
TGTGCCAGCAGCCCCCGCAGGGAGAGTCATCAGCCCCAGCATTTT
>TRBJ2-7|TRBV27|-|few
CASSSSISNEQYF
TGTGCCAGCAGTTCGTCGATTAGCAACGAGCAGTACTTC
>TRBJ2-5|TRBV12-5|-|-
CASGLGNIRGQETQYF
TGTGCTAGTGGTTTAGGTAATATCAGGGGTCAAGAGACCCAGTACTTC
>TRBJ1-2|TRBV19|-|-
CASSVTANYGYTF
TGTGCCAGTAGTGTAACGGCTAACTATGGCTACACCTTC
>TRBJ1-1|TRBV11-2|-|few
CASSSAVDTSF
TGTGCCAGCAGCTCCGCGGTTGACACTTCTTTT
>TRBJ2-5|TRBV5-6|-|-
CASSFPGLRETQYF
TGTGCCAGCAGCTTTCCGGGATTACGAGAGACCCAGTACTTC
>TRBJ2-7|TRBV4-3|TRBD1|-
CASSQEDRGPQYF
TGCGCCAGCAGCCAAGAGGACAGGGGCCCACAGTACTTC
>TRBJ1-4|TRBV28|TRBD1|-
CASWTGSGEKLFF
TGTGCCAGCTGGACAGGGTCGGGTGAAAAACTGTTTTTT
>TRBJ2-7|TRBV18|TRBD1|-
CASSLGQGSLEQYF
TGTGCCAGCTCCCTCGGACAGGGGTCTCTCGAGCAGTACTTC
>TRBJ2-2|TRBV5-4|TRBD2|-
CASSGAGTSSPGELFF
TGTGCCAGCAGCGGAGCCGGGACTAGCAGTCCCGGGGAGCTGTTTTTT
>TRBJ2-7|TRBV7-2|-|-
CASRTGEWAYEQYF
TGTGCCAGCAGAACAGGAGAGTGGGCCTACGAGCAGTACTTC
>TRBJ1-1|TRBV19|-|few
CASSPRRGDDTEAFF
TGTGCCAGTAGTCCTCGGAGGGGAGACGACACTGAAGCTTTCTTT
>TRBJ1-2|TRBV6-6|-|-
CASSYPPGTGPGYTF
TGTGCCAGCAGTTACCCTCCTGGTACAGGGCCAGGCTACACCTTC
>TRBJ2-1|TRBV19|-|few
CASSIGSHTYNEQFF
TGTGCCAGTAGTATTGGAAGTCATACCTACAATGAGCAGTTCTTC
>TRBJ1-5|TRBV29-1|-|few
CSVQVGLGQPQHF
TGCAGCGTTCAAGTGGGTTTGGGACAGCCCCAGCATTTT
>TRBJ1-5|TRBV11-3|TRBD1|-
CASSLTGNQPQHF
TGTGCCAGCAGCTTGACAGGGAACCAGCCCCAGCATTTT
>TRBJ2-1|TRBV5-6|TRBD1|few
CASSLGTAYNEQFF
TGTGCCAGCAGCTTAGGGACAGCATACAATGAGCAGTTCTTC
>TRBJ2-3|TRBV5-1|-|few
CASSGLDTQYF
TGCGCCAGCAGCGGCCTAGATACGCAGTATTTT
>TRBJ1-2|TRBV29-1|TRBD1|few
CSVGRDRGGYTF
TGCAGCGTTGGCCGGGACAGGGGGGGCTACACCTTC
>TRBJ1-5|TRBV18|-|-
CASSLGFPAGQPQHF
TGTGCCAGCTCACTGGGTTTTCCGGCCGGTCAGCCCCAGCATTTT
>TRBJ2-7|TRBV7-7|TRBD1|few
CASSLGQGLRSYEQYF
TGTGCTAGCAGCTTAGGACAGGGGTTGAGGTCCTACGAGCAGTACTTC
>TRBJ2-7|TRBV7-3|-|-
CASSLGDPSSYEQYF
TGTGCCAGCAGCTTAGGGGACCCGAGCTCCTACGAGCAGTACTTC
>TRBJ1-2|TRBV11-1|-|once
CASSLEGVRGYTF
TGTGCCAGCAGCTTAGAGGGAGTTCGTGGCTACACCTTC
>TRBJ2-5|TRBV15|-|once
CATSGGDTRTVETQYF
TGTGCCACCAGCGGTGGGGATACTAGGACAGTAGAGACCCAGTACTTC